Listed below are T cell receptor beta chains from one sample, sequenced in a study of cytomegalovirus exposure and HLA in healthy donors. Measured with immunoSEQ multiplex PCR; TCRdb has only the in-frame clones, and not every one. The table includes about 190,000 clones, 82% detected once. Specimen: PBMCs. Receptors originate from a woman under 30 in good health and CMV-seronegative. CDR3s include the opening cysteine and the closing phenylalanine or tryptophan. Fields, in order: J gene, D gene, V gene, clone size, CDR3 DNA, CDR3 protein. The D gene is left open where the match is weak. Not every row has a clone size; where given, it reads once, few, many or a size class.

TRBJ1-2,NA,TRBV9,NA,TGTGCCAGCAGCGTAGGAGGGGGAGGCTACACCTTC,CASSVGGGGYTF
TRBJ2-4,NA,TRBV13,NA,TGTGCCAGCAGCTTAGGCCGGCAGGGGCCCAAAAACATTCAGTACTTC,CASSLGRQGPKNIQYF
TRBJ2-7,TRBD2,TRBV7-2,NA,TGTGCCAGCAGCTTAGCGGCGGCGGGAGGAGTCTACGAGCAGTACTTC,CASSLAAAGGVYEQYF
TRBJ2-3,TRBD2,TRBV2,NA,TGTGCCAGCAGTAGCGGGGGCACAGATACGCAGTATTTT,CASSSGGTDTQYF
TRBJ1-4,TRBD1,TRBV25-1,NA,TGTGCCAGCAACAGGGGTCCTAATGAAAAACTGTTTTTT,CASNRGPNEKLFF
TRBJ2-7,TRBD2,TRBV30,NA,TGTGCCTGGGGTGTTAGCGGGAACTCGATGCTTTTCTCCTACGAGCAGTACTTC,CAWGVSGNSMLFSYEQYF
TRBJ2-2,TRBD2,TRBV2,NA,TGTGCCAGCTCGACTAGCGGGAGTCTTACCGGGGAGCTGTTTTTT,CASSTSGSLTGELFF
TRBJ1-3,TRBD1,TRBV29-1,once,TGCAGCGCCCACGGACAGGGGAAAGCTGGAAACACCATATATTTT,CSAHGQGKAGNTIYF
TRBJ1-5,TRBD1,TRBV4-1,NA,TGCGCCAGCAGCCAAGACGACGTACAGGGGGAGGTTAATCAGCCCCAGCATTTT,CASSQDDVQGEVNQPQHF
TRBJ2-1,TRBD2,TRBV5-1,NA,TGCGCCAGCAGCGACCCCGGGACTAGTGATGAGCAGTTCTTC,CASSDPGTSDEQFF
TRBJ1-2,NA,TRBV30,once,TGTGCCTGGGGCTTTATGGACTATGGCTACACCTTC,CAWGFMDYGYTF
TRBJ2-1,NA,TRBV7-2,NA,TGTGCCAGCAGCTTATGGGACTCAGCCAATGAGCAGTTCTTC,CASSLWDSANEQFF
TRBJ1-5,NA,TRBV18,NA,TGTGCCAGCGACTATCGCAGCCTCCTACCCAATCAGCCCCAGCATTTT,CASDYRSLLPNQPQHF
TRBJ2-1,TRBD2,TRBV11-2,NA,TGTGCCAGCAGGTCAGCCGGGACTAGACTCTACAATGAGCAGTTCTTC,CASRSAGTRLYNEQFF
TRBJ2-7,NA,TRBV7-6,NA,TGTGCCAGCAGCCCTAGTGGGGGGAAAACCTACGAGCAGTACTTC,CASSPSGGKTYEQYF
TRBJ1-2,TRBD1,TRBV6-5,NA,TGTGCCAGCAGTAGACAGGGGGCGAATGGCTGCACCTTC,CASSRQGANGCTF
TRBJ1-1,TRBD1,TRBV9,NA,TGTGCCAGCAGCGTAGAGGACAGGCCCTCTGAAGCTTTCTTT,CASSVEDRPSEAFF
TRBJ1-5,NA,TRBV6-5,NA,TGTGCCAGCAGACCCGCAGGGGCGTTCAATCAGCCCCAGCATTTT,CASRPAGAFNQPQHF
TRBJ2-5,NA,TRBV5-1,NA,TGCGCCAGCAGCCCGGACAGTTTGGAGACCCAGTACTTC,CASSPDSLETQYF
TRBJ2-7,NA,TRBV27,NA,TGTGCCAGCAGTTTATCGGGGCGCGCCTACGAGCAGTACTTC,CASSLSGRAYEQYF
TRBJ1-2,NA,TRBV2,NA,TGTGCCAGCAGTGAAGGGCAGGGAGGCGATGGCTACACCTTC,CASSEGQGGDGYTF
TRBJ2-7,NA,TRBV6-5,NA,TGTGCCAGCAGCCCCGGGTCCTTTCCCTACGAGCAGTACTTC,CASSPGSFPYEQYF
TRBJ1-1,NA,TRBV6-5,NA,TGTGCCAGCAGAACGACAGCCATGAACACTGAAGCTTTCTTT,CASRTTAMNTEAFF
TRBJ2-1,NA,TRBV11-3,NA,TGTGCCAGCAGCTTATTCGGGGAAGCGGCGAATGAGCAGTTCTTC,CASSLFGEAANEQFF
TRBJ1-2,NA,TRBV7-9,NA,TGTGCCAGCAGCTTAGACTTATATGGCTACACCTTC,CASSLDLYGYTF
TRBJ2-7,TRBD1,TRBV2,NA,TGTGCCAGCAGTAGTGGGACAGTGACCTACGAGCAGTACTTC,CASSSGTVTYEQYF
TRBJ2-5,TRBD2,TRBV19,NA,TGTGCCAGTAGTCGGGATAGCGGGGGGGCGGGTGAGACCCAGTACTTC,CASSRDSGGAGETQYF
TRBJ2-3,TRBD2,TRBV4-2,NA,TGTGCCAGCAGCCAAGCTCTAGCGGGAGGCACAGATACGCAGTATTTT,CASSQALAGGTDTQYF
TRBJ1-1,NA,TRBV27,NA,TGTGCCAGCAGTTATTTTCAGGGTATAACTGAAGCTTTCTTT,CASSYFQGITEAFF
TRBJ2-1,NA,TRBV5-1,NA,TGCGCCAGCCACGGGACCTACAATGAGCAGTTCTTC,CASHGTYNEQFF
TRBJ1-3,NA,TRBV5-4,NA,TGTGCCAGCAGTCAACGGATCGGGGGGCGGGACACCATATATTTT,CASSQRIGGRDTIYF
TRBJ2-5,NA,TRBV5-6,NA,TGTGCCAGCAGCTTGGGACGTCCTCCGGGGACCCAGTACTTC,CASSLGRPPGTQYF
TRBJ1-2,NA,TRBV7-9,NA,TGTGCCAGCAGCTACGTAGGAGGCTATGGCTACACCTTC,CASSYVGGYGYTF
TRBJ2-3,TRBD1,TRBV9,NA,TGTGCCAGCAGCGCACAGGGGGCGGGGTCCACAGATACGCAGTATTTT,CASSAQGAGSTDTQYF
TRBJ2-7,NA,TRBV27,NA,TGTGCCAGCAGTTTGCCGGGAGCGGGCTCCTACGAGCAGTACTTC,CASSLPGAGSYEQYF
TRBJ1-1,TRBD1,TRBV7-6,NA,TGTGCCAGCAGCTTATCTACAGGGGGCGCCGGGGACACTGAAGCTTTCTTT,CASSLSTGGAGDTEAFF
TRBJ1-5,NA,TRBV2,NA,TGTGCCAGCAGGGACAATGTCCCCAATCAGCCCCAGCATTTT,CASRDNVPNQPQHF
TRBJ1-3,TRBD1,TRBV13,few,TGTGCCAGCAGCTCCATAGGCAACAGGGGCGGAGGAAACACCATATATTTT,CASSSIGNRGGGNTIYF
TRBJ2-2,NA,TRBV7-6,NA,TGTGCCAGCACCCTGGGGGGGGCCAGGAACACCGGGGAGCTGTTTTTT,CASTLGGARNTGELFF
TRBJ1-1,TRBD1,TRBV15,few,TGTGCCACCAGTCGAGGGGGCCGGGTGGGCACTGAAGCTTTCTTT,CATSRGGRVGTEAFF
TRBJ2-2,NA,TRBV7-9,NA,TGTGCCAGCAGCTTAGCGCCAGTAAACACCGGGGAGCTGTTTTTT,CASSLAPVNTGELFF
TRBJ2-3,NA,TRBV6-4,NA,TGTGCCAGCAGTGACTCAGGGCCTGGACAGGGCCTAGCGGGGATCAGAGATACGCAGTATTTT,CASSDSGPGQGLAGIRDTQYF
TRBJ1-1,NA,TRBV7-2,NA,TGTGCCAGCAGCCGGCAGAGAGGCACTGAAGCTTTCTTT,CASSRQRGTEAFF
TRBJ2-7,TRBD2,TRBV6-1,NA,TGTGCCAGCAGTGAGGGACTAGCCTACGAGCAGTACTTC,CASSEGLAYEQYF
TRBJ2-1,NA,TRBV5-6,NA,TGTGCCAGCAGCAAAGAGGGGGTATTGAGTGAGCAGTTCTTC,CASSKEGVLSEQFF